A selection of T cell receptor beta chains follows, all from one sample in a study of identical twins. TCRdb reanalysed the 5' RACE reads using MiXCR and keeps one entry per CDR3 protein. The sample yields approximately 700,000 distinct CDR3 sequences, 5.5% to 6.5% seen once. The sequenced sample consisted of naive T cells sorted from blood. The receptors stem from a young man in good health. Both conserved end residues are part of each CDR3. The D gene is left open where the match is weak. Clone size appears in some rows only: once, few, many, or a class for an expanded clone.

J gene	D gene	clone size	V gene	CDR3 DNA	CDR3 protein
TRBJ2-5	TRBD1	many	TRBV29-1	TGCAGCGTATACACAGGGGGCACTGAGACCCAGTACTTC	CSVYTGGTETQYF
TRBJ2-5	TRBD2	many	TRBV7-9	TGTGCCAGCAGCGTACGGGGGGGCCTCCGCATACAAGAGACCCAGTACTTC	CASSVRGGLRIQETQYF
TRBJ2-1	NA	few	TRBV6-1	TGTGCCAGCAGGGCGGGACTGACCAAGGGGGAGCAGTTCTTC	CASRAGLTKGEQFF
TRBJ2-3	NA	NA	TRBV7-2	TGTGCCAGCAGCTTGGGGAAGCGGGTTAGCACAGATACGCAGTATTTT	CASSLGKRVSTDTQYF
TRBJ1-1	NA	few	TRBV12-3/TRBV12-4	TGTGCCAGCAGTTTCGGGGGCGATTGGGAAGCTTTCTTT	CASSFGGDWEAFF
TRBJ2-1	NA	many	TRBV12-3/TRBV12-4	TGTGCCAGCAGTCCCCCCGGGACTCTCTCCTACAATGAGCAGTTCTTC	CASSPPGTLSYNEQFF
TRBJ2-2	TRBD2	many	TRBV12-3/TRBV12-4	TGTGCCAGCAGTTTAGGGTTGAGCGGGGCGAACACCGGGGAGCTGTTTTTT	CASSLGLSGANTGELFF
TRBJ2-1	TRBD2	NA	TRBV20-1	TGCAGTGCTAGGGGTAGCGGGAGGGAAATCAATTACAATGAGCAGTTCTTC	CSARGSGREINYNEQFF
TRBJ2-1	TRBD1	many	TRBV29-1	TGCAGCGTTGTGTGGGGACAGGCTTACAATGAGCAGTTCTTC	CSVVWGQAYNEQFF
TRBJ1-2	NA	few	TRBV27	TGTGCCAGCACCAGAACCCTTCCACAGGGAGGGTCTGGCTACACCTTC	CASTRTLPQGGSGYTF
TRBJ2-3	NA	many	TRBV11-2	TGTGCCAGCAGCTTAGAGTCTGTGTCAGGAGATACGCAGTATTTT	CASSLESVSGDTQYF
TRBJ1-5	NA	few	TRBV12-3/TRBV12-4	TGTGCCAGCAGTCGGACGGAAGGCGCCAATCAGCCCCAGCATTTT	CASSRTEGANQPQHF
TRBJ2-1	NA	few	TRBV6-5	TGTGCCAGCAGGGCCGGGCCCGACCGGTTCTTC	CASRAGPDRFF
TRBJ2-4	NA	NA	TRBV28	TGTGCCAGCAGTTTTTTGGCCTTGGAAAACATTCAGTACTTC	CASSFLALENIQYF
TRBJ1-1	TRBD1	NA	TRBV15	TGTGCCACCAGCAGTCGAACAGGGGGCACTGAAGCTTTCTTT	CATSSRTGGTEAFF
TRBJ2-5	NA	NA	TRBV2	TGTGCCACTATCCTTGGCAGAAAGTCCCAAGAGACCCAGTACTTC	CATILGRKSQETQYF
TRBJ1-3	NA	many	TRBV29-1	TGCAGCGTTGGGGCACCAGGAAACACCATATATTTT	CSVGAPGNTIYF